This T cell receptor beta chain was sequenced for a study of T cell responses to AZD1222 COVID-19 vaccine. Study results and limitations: Mostly white British, mostly female donors; authors suggested clonal diversity may be underestimated.

The trim removed 7 bases at V and 3 bases at J, leaving 2 bases unmatched. Per germline, CDR1 SNHLY and CDR2 FYNNEI. This CDR3 has 13 residues. Profiled with immunoSEQ multiplex PCR; TCRdb holds only in-frame clones, not every one. This sample has approximately 170,000 clones, with just over 90% found just once. To note about this clone: The antigen remains undetermined.

This sample comprised peripheral blood, obtained on day 0 of AZD1222 vaccination. The TCR comes from an adult in good health. The chain joins TRBV2 to TRBJ2-3; TRBD1 aligns across 9 bases. The CDR3 DNA is TGTGCCAGCACAGACAGGGGGACAGATACGCAGTATTTT. Amino acid sequence: CASTDRGTDTQYF.